This T cell receptor beta chain comes out of a study of low-dose radiotherapy and immunotherapy resistance in tumors. Study background: Intravenous ipilimumab 1 mg/kg every six weeks was given with nivolumab 240 mg every two weeks.

Time point described: after trial treatment. Treatment specified: LDRT plus nivolumab, ipilimumab, low-dose cyclophosphamide and aspirin (RACIN trial). With 1 base removed from V and 2 bases from J, the gap between germline ends came to 16 bases. The CDR3 loop spans 16 amino acids. Looked up from germline, CDR1 is SGDLS and CDR2 is YYNGEE. cDNA synthesis used a TRAV/TRBV-specific primer set for both chains. Over about 18 PCR cycles, TCRs were amplified from a constant-region primer and V-primer adapter. Each CDR3 protein gets one entry after TCRdb re-called the reads with MiXCR. The sample records 80,000 or so distinct CDR3 sequences, less than 20% being singletons.

The clonotype comes from a male donor with prostate cancer. The chain carries TRBV9 and TRBJ2-7; the D gene is possibly TRBD1 (5 bases). This material consisted of PBMCs, taken after low-dose radiotherapy plus immunotherapy. CDR3 amino acids: CASSVYGALITYEQYF. CDR3 nucleotides: TGTGCCAGCAGCGTATATGGGGCGCTTATCACCTACGAGCAGTACTTC.